The T cell receptor (beta chain) described here comes from a study of blood T cell repertoires in COVID-19. The germline V and J ends were trimmed by 0 bases and 8 bases, with 5 bases remaining between them. Per germline, CDR1 SGHDT and CDR2 YYEEEE. There are 11 residues in the CDR3. This clone showed up just a few times. Using immunoSEQ multiplex PCR, the repertoire was profiled, and TCRdb retains in-frame clones only, with some absent. The sample includes more than 150,000 clones, roughly 90% seen only once; the top ten take 0.5% to 0.75%. This rearrangement joins TRBV5-6 to TRBJ1-1; tentatively, D is TRBD1 (5 bases). The clonotype was recovered from a man in his fifties with acute or convalescent COVID-19. The specimen was peripheral blood. CDR3 in amino acids: CASSLDREAFF. CDR3 in DNA: TGTGCCAGCAGCTTGGACAGGGAAGCTTTCTTT.